Only a few counts were recorded for the clone carrying this TCR beta chain. Its antigen is currently unknown. 60 Vbeta and 13 Jbeta primers were used in PCR. Generated by immunoSEQ multiplex PCR, the TCRdb table keeps only in-frame clones and is missing some. The sample yields 120,000 to 150,000 clones, around 9.6% seen once. This sample was taken from a study of cytomegalovirus exposure and HLA in healthy donors. Whole-study results and caveats: Later analysis associated a missense DCLRE1C variant with TCR beta V- and J-gene trimming.

Germline-derived CDR1 and CDR2 are SGHRS and YFSETQ. The CDR3 covers 14 residues. The ends were cut back, 0 bases at V and 1 base at J, with 7 bases in the middle. This TCR was sampled from a male donor in good health and CMV-seronegative. The genes are TRBV5-1 and TRBJ1-1, with D tentatively TRBD1 (5 bases). Sample: PBMCs. The chain's CDR3 is CASSLEGANTEAFF. The CDR3 DNA is TGCGCCAGCAGCTTGGAAGGGGCGAACACTGAAGCTTTCTTT.